What follows are 23 T cell receptor beta chains derived from one specimen sequenced in a study of shared clonotypes between healthy human individuals. TCRdb keeps only in-frame clones here, not all; method: immunoSEQ multiplex PCR. This sample has approximately 2,000,000 clones; about 94% occur once, and the top ten carry about 1.6%. CD45RO-negative CD8 cells positively selected for CCR7 made up the naive population, which excluded terminally differentiated effector memory CD45RA+ cells. The sequenced material came from naive CD8+ T cells from PBMCs. The receptors shown here come from a man between 18 and 29 years old in good health. Some clones in this sample may be carry-over from other donors' samples.

In this sample, this clone turned up once. The chain links TRBV10-3 to TRBJ2-7; 9 nucleotides match TRBD1. J was trimmed by 5 bases and V by 7 bases; bases with no gene match: 9. Germline V CDR1 and CDR2: ENHRY, SYGVKD. The CDR3 is 14 residues long. In nucleotides, the CDR3 is TGTGCCATCAAGGGGGACAGGGCGATAGACGAGCAGTACTTC. It translates to CAIKGDRAIDEQYF.

V gene TRBV28 combines with J gene TRBJ2-2; either TRBD1 or TRBD2 may fit D (5 bases each). CDR3 length equals 15 residues. Trimming took off 6 bases at V and 1 base at J, with 12 bases between the two ends. Germline loops: CDR1 MDHEN, CDR2 SYDVKM. DNA of the CDR3: TGTGCCAGCAGACTCCGGGACGGGAACACCGGGGAGCTGTTTTTT. Translating it yields CASRLRDGNTGELFF.

The chain carries TRBV9 and TRBJ2-5; 7 bases line up with TRBD1. CDR1 is SGDLS and CDR2 is YYNGEE in the germline V gene. V lost 3 bases to trimming and J lost 5 bases; unmatched junction nucleotides: 7. This CDR3 region has 14 residues. The CDR3 sequence: CASSGKGALETQYF. The CDR3, as DNA: TGTGCCAGCAGCGGTAAGGGGGCTCTGGAGACCCAGTACTTC.

The chain recombines TRBV6-1 with TRBJ2-2, with 7 bases aligning to TRBD1. The trim removed 2 bases at V and 0 bases at J, leaving 6 bases unmatched. This CDR3 is built from 17 residues. Germline loops: CDR1 MNHNS, CDR2 SASEGT. In nucleotides, the CDR3 is TGTGCCAGCAGTGAAAGGGGACAGTTCGCGAACACCGGGGAGCTGTTTTTT. Amino acid sequence: CASSERGQFANTGELFF.

The J gene is TRBJ1-2, the V gene TRBV9, with D possibly being TRBD1 (5 bases). Deletions cut 1 base from V and 3 bases from J, with 16 bases between. From germline, CDR1 is SGDLS and CDR2 YYNGEE. The CDR3 loop spans 16 amino acids. CDR3 in DNA: TGTGCCAGCAGCGTACCCTTGGGGCAGGCTGACTATGGCTACACCTTC. As protein: CASSVPLGQADYGYTF.

The V gene is TRBV10-2, the J gene TRBJ2-3; 10 bases map to TRBD1. This CDR3 spans 15 amino acids. The V and J ends lost 3 bases and 4 bases, in that order; junction bases with no gene match: 4. CDR1 is WSHSY and CDR2 is SAAADI in the germline V gene. CDR3 nucleotide sequence: TGCGCCAGCAGTGAAAGGGACAGGGGCCCAGATACGCAGTATTTT. Its translation is CASSERDRGPDTQYF.

The chain couples TRBV5-6 to TRBJ2-5, with a weak D call TRBD1 (5 bases). CDR3 length: 16 amino acids. Trimming stripped 0 bases from V and 2 bases from J, with 14 bases between. CDR1 SGHDT and CDR2 YYEEEE come from the germline V gene. The CDR3, as DNA: TGTGCCAGCAGCTTGGCGGCAGGGATGAGGCAAGAGACCCAGTACTTC. Translating it yields CASSLAAGMRQETQYF.

The chain couples TRBV5-6 to TRBJ2-7; TRBD1 agrees at 7 bases. Trimming took 3 bases from V and 0 from J; bases not matched to a gene: 9. The germline V gene has CDR1 SGHDT and CDR2 YYEEEE. The CDR3 contains 16 residues. CDR3 DNA sequence: TGTGCCAGCAGCTCGGCTACAGGGGTAGTCTCCTACGAGCAGTACTTC. This sequence encodes CASSSATGVVSYEQYF. Using reference TRBV5-6 and TRBJ2-7 for the parts outside the CDR3, the full variable domain is DAGVTQSPTHLIKTRGQQVTLRCSPKSGHDTVSWYQQALGQGPQFIFQYYEEEERQRGNFPDRFSGHQFPNYSSELNVNALLLGDSALYLCASSSATGVVSYEQYFGPGTRLTVT.

The rearrangement joins TRBV29-1 to TRBJ2-4; D gene unclear. The germline CDR1 and CDR2 sequences are SQVTM and ANQGSEA. Trimming cost V 4 bases and J 8 bases, with 9 bases left between them. The CDR3 runs to 11 residues. The CDR3, as DNA: TGCAGCGTTGTGGGTGGTGACATTCAGTACTTC. Protein product: CSVVGGDIQYF. Combining the CDR3 with reference TRBV29-1 and TRBJ2-4 gives the whole variable domain SAVISQKPSRDICQRGTSLTIQCQVDSQVTMMFWYRQQPGQSLTLIATANQGSEATYESGFVIDKFPISRPNLTFSTLTVSNMSPEDSSIYLCSVVGGDIQYFGAGTRLSVL.

For this clone: In the same sample, other DNA sequences code for this CDR3. The chain uses TRBV7-8 and TRBJ2-5; D remains ambiguous. V dropped 1 base and J dropped 2 bases, with 8 bases sitting between them. Germline-derived CDR1 and CDR2 are SGHVS and FQNEAQ. CDR3 size: 14 residues. CDR3 in amino acids: CASSLVGSQETQYF. The CDR3 DNA reads TGTGCCAGCAGCTTAGTGGGCAGTCAAGAGACCCAGTACTTC.

The J gene is TRBJ1-2, the V gene TRBV13, with 10 bases fitting TRBD1. Germline V gives CDR1 PRHDT, CDR2 FYEKMQ (reference sequence). With V trimmed by 5 bases and J by 4 bases, 16 bases remained unmatched. This CDR3 spans 18 amino acids. The CDR3 region has the DNA TGTGCCAGCAGCCCACTTGAGACGGGACAGGGGTCTCCCTATGGCTACACCTTC. Amino acids: CASSPLETGQGSPYGYTF.

This chain links TRBV16 with TRBJ2-7; TRBD2 matches at 8 bases. From germline, CDR1 is KGHSY and CDR2 FQNENV. CDR3 size: 13 residues. V trimming: 4 bases; J trimming: 3 bases; junction bases outside the gene matches: 2. The CDR3 coding sequence is TGTGCCAGCAGCCCCGGGACTAGCTACGAGCAGTACTTC. Translating gives CASSPGTSYEQYF.

This clone occurred once. This chain links TRBV5-1 with TRBJ2-3; D unclear. The germline V gene encodes CDR1 SGHRS and CDR2 YFSETQ. The CDR3 is made up of 12 amino acids. V was clipped by 2 bases and J by 2 bases, with 3 bases between them. This CDR3 is CASSFHTDTQYF. The CDR3 nucleotides read TGCGCCAGCAGCTTTCACACAGATACGCAGTATTTT. The variable domain in full, completed from reference TRBV5-1 and TRBJ2-3, reads KAGVTQTPRYLIKTRGQQVTLSCSPISGHRSVSWYQQTPGQGLQFLFEYFSETQRNKGNFPGRFSGRQFSNSRSEMNVSTLELGDSALYLCASSFHTDTQYFGPGTRLTVL.

The CDR3 sequence is CASRDSYNEQFF. The CDR3 DNA sequence: TGCGCCAGCAGAGACAGCTACAATGAGCAGTTCTTC. The chain joins TRBV10-2 to TRBJ2-1, with D possibly matching TRBD1 (5 bases). Trimming left V 6 bases short and J 3 bases short, with 6 bases between. Per the germline V gene, CDR1 is WSHSY and CDR2 is SAAADI. The CDR3 has 12 residues.

This chain connects TRBV25-1 to TRBJ2-7; no firm D call. With 8 bases removed from V and 4 bases from J, the gap between germline ends came to 12 bases. CDR1 is MGHDK, CDR2 SYGVNS, per germline. The CDR3 contains 12 residues. This CDR3 is CASPRTPYEQYF. Here the CDR3 DNA reads TGTGCCAGCCCTAGAACACCGTACGAGCAGTACTTC.

V and J are TRBV12-1 and TRBJ2-1; the table's TRBD2 call for D was not verified on the DNA. TRBV12-1 is listed as a pseudogene. CDR3 size: 17 residues. The CDR3 DNA is TGTGCCAGCAGCACTGGGACTAGCGGGAGGGGCTACAATGAGCAGTTCTTC. It yields the protein CASSTGTSGRGYNEQFF.

This clone has a single count. The CDR3 protein is CASSPSGIGRIETQYF. The CDR3 DNA reads TGTGCCAGCTCACCATCGGGAATAGGGAGAATCGAGACCCAGTACTTC. V is TRBV18 and J is TRBJ2-5, with D possibly matching TRBD2 (5 bases). Germline V gene data show CDR1 as KGHSH and CDR2 as LQKENI. This CDR3 is built from 16 residues. Between the trimmed V and J ends, which lost 2 bases and 5 bases, there was a span of 18 bases. Full variable domain (missing parts from reference TRBV18 and TRBJ2-5): NAGVMQNPRHLVRRRGQEARLRCSPMKGHSHVYWYRQLPEEGLKFMVYLQKENIIDESGMPKERFSAEFPKEGPSILRIQQVVRGDSAAYFCASSPSGIGRIETQYFGPGTRLLVL.

The rearrangement uses TRBV5-1 and TRBJ2-6; tentatively, D is TRBD1 or TRBD2 (5 bases each). Germline lookup yields CDR1 SGHRS and CDR2 YFSETQ. This CDR3 has 21 amino acids. Trimming removed 3 bases at V and 2 bases at J, with 27 bases between. CDR3 protein: CASSWGWGAYEGIAGANVLTF. The CDR3 DNA sequence: TGCGCCAGCAGCTGGGGCTGGGGTGCCTATGAGGGTATAGCTGGGGCCAACGTCCTGACTTTC.

CDR3 in DNA: TGTGCCAGCAGTTTTGGGCAGGGAGGCTACGAGCAGTACTTC. Its protein product is CASSFGQGGYEQYF. The rearrangement uses TRBV28 and TRBJ2-7; TRBD2 is a possible D gene (6 bases). The CDR3 is made up of 14 amino acids. The germline CDR1 and CDR2 sequences are MDHEN and SYDVKM. V lost 3 bases and J 3 bases, leaving 12 bases between the germline ends.

This clone was seen just once. The V and J genes are TRBV19 and TRBJ1-2; D not resolved. The CDR3 consists of 15 residues. The V gene's germline CDR1 is LNHDA and CDR2 SQIVND (reference sequence). Trimming took off 9 bases at V and 0 bases at J, with 17 bases between the two ends. The DNA for the CDR3 is TGTGCCAGCTCGGCTCGAGGGCTGGCTAACTATGGCTACACCTTC. It translates to CASSARGLANYGYTF.

The rearrangement links TRBV27 to TRBJ2-1; D not certain. The germline CDR1 and CDR2 sequences are MNHEY and SMNVEV (reference sequence). There are 14 residues in the CDR3. Trimming left V 6 bases short and J 5 bases short, with 14 bases between. The CDR3 loop is CASSPRVGNNEQFF. The CDR3 DNA reads TGTGCCAGCAGCCCAAGGGTGGGCAACAATGAGCAGTTCTTC.

The chain combines TRBV19 with TRBJ1-2, with D perhaps matching TRBD1 (5 bases). CDR1 is LNHDA, CDR2 SQIVND, per germline (reference sequence). V dropped 3 bases and J dropped 4 bases, with 21 bases sitting between them. This CDR3 has 17 amino acids. CDR3 residues: CASSITLRRGLFYGYTF. The CDR3 coding sequence is TGTGCCAGTAGTATTACTTTAAGGAGGGGACTTTTCTATGGCTACACCTTC.

This sequence joins TRBV19 and TRBJ2-7; D is undetermined. Germline assignment: CDR1 LNHDA and CDR2 SQIVND (reference sequence). The CDR3 is 12 residues long. Deletions cut 2 bases from V and 7 bases from J, with 9 bases between. CDR3 in DNA: TGTGCCAGTAGTATACGTGGTAGTGAGCAGTACTTC. Its translation is CASSIRGSEQYF.